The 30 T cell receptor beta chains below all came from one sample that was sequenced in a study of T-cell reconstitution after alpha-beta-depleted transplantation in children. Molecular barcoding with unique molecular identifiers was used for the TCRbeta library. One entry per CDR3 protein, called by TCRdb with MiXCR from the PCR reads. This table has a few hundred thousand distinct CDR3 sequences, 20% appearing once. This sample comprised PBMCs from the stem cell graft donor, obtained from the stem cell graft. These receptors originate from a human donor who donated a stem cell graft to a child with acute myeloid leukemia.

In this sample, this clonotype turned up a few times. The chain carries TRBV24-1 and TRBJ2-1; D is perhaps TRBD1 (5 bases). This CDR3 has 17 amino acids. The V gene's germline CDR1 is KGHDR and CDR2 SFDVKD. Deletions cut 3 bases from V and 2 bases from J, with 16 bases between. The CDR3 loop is CATSDPGWQGTYNEQFF. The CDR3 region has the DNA TGTGCCACCAGTGATCCCGGGTGGCAGGGAACCTACAATGAGCAGTTCTTC.

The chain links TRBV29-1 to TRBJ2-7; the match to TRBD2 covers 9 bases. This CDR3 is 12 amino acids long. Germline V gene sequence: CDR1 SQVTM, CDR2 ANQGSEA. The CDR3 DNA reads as TGCACCATCTCGTTAGGTCTAGCGGGAATGTACTTC. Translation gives CTISLGLAGMYF.

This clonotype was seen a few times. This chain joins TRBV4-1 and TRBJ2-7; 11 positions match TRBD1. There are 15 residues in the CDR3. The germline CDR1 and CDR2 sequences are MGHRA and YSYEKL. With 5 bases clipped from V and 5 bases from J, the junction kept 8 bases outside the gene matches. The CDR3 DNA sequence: TGCGCCAGCAGCTGGCCGGGACAGGGGGTCCACGAGCAGTACTTC. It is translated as CASSWPGQGVHEQYF.

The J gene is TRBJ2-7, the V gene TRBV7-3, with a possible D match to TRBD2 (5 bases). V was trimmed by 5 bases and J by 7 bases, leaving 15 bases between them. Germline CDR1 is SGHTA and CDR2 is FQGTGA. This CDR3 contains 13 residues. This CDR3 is CASSAMETGEQYF. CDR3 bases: TGTGCCAGCAGCGCCATGGAGACGGGGGAGCAGTACTTC. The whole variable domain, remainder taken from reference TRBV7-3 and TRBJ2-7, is GAGVSQTPSNKVTEKGKYVELRCDPISGHTALYWYRQSLGQGPEFLIYFQGTGAADDSGLPNDRFFAVRPEGSVSTLKIQRTERGDSAVYLCASSAMETGEQYFGPGTRLTVT.

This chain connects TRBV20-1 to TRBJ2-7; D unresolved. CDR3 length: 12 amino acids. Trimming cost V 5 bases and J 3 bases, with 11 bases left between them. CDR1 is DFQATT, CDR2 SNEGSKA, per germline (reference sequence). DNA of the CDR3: TGCAGTGCTCCGGACGGGCGCTACGAGCAGTACTTC. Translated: CSAPDGRYEQYF.

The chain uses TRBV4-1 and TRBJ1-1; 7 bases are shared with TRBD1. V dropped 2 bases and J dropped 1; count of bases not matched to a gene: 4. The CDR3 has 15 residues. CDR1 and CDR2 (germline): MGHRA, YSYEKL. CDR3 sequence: CASSQRGTENTEAFF. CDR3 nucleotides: TGCGCCAGCAGCCAAAGGGGGACAGAGAACACTGAAGCTTTCTTT.

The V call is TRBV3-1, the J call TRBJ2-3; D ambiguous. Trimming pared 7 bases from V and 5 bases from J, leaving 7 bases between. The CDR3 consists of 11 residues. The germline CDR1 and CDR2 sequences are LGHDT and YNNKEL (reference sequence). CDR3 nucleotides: TGTGCCAGCAAAATCGGAGATACGCAGTATTTT. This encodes CASKIGDTQYF.

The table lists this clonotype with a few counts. The CDR3 DNA follows: TGTGCCAGCAGCTCATCTGACAGAACTAACTATGGCTACACCTTC. Protein sequence: CASSSSDRTNYGYTF. The genes are TRBV12-3 or TRBV12-4 and TRBJ1-2; TRBD1 is a possible D gene (5 bases). V lost 6 bases to trimming and J lost 0 bases, with 14 bases between them. The CDR3 is 15 amino acids.

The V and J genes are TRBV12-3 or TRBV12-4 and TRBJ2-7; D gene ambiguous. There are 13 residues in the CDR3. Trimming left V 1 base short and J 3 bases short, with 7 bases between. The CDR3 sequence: CASSLDSDYEQYF. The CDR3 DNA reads TGTGCCAGCAGTTTAGACAGTGACTACGAGCAGTACTTC.

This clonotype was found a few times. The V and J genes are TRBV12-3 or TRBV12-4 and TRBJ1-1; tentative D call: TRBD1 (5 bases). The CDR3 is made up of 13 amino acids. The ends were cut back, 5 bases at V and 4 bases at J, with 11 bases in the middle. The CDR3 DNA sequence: TGTGCCAGCAGTGTAGGGGTAAGCACTGAAGCTTTCTTT. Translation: CASSVGVSTEAFF.

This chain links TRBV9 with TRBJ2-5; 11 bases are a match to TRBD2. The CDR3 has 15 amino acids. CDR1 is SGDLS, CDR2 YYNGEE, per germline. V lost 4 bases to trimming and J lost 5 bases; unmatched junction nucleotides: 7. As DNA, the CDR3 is TGTGCCAGCAGCATAGCGGGAGGGCCTGGTGAGACCCAGTACTTC. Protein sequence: CASSIAGGPGETQYF.

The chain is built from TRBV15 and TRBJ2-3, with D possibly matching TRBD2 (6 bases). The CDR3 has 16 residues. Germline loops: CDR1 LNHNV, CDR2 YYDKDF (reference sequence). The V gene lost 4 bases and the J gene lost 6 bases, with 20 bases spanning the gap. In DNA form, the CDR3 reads TGTGCCACCAGCATCAGCCTAGCGTCCCGAGGGGATACGCAGTATTTT. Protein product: CATSISLASRGDTQYF.

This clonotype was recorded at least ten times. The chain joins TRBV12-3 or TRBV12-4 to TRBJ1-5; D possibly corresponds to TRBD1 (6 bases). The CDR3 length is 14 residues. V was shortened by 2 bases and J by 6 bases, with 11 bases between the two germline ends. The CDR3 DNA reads TGTGCCAGCAGTTTATATGGGGGGGCTCAGCCCCAGCATTTT. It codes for CASSLYGGAQPQHF.

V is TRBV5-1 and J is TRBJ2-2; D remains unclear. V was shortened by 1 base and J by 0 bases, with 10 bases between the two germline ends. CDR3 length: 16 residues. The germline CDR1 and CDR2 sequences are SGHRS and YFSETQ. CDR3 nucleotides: TGCGCCAGCAGCTTGCTATCTGGGACGAACACCGGGGAGCTGTTTTTT. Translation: CASSLLSGTNTGELFF.

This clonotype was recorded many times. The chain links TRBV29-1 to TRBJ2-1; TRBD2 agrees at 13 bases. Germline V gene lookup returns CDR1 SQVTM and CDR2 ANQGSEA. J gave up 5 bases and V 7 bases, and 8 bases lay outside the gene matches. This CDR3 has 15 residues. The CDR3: CSAQRGTSGNNEQFF. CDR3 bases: TGCAGCGCTCAAAGGGGGACTAGCGGGAACAATGAGCAGTTCTTC.

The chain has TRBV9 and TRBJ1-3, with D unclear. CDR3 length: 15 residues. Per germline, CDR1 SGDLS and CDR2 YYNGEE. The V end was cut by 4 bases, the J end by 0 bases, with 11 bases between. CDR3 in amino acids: CASSRSGSSGNTIYF. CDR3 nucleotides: TGTGCCAGCAGCCGTAGTGGAAGCTCTGGAAACACCATATATTTT.

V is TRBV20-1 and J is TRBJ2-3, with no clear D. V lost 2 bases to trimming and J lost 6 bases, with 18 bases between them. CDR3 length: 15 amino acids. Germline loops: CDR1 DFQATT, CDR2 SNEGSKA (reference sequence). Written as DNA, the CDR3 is TGCAGTGCTAGACCCCTGCAATCGGCTGGGGATACGCAGTATTTT. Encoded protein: CSARPLQSAGDTQYF.

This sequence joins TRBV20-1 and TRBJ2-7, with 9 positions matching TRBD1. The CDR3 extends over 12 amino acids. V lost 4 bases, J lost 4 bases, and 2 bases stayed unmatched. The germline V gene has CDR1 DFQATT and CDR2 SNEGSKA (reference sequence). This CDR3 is CSATGTGYEQYF. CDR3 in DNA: TGCAGTGCTACTGGGACAGGGTACGAGCAGTACTTC.

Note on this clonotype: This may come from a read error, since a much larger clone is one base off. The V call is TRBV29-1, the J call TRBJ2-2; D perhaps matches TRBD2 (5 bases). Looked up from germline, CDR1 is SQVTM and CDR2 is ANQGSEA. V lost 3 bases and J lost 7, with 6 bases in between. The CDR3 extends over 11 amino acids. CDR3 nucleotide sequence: TGCAGCGTTGACCGGGGCGGGGAGCTGTTTTTT. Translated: CSVDRGGELFF.

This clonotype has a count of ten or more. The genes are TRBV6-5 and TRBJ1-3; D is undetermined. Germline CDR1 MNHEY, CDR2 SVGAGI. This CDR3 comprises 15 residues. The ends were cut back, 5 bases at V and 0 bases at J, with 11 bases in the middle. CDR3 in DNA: TGTGCCAGCAGTCTCAGCCGAATCTCTGGAAACACCATATATTTT. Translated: CASSLSRISGNTIYF.

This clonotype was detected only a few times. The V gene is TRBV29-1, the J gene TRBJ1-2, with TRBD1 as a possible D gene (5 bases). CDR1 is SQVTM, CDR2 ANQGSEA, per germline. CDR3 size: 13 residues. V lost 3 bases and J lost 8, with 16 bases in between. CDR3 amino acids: CSVETAPREGYTF. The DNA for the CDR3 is TGCAGCGTTGAGACAGCCCCTCGAGAAGGCTACACCTTC.

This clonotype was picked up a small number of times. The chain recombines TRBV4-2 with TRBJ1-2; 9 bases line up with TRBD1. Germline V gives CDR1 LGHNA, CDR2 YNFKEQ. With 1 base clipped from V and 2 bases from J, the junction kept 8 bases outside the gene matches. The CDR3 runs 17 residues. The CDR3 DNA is TGTGCCAGCAGCCAAGCGGCTCGCGGACAGGGGAACTATGGCTACACCTTC. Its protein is CASSQAARGQGNYGYTF.

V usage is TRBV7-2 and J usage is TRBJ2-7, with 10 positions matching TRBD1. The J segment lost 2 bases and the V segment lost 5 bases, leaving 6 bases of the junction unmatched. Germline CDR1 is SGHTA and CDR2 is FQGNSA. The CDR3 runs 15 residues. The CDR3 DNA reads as TGTGCCAGCAGCCCGGGACAGGGGCGGCCCTACGAGCAGTACTTC. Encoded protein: CASSPGQGRPYEQYF.

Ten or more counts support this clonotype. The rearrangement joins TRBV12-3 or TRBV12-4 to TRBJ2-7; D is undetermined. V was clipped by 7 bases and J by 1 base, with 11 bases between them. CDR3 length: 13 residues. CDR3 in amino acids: CASKLHRSYEQYF. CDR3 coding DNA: TGTGCCAGCAAACTCCACAGATCCTACGAGCAGTACTTC.

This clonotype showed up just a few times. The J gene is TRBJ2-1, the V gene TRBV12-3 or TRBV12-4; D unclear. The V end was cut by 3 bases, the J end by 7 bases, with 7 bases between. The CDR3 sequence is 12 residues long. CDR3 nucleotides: TGTGCCAGCAGTTTTGACGCAAATGAGCAGTTCTTC. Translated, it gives CASSFDANEQFF.

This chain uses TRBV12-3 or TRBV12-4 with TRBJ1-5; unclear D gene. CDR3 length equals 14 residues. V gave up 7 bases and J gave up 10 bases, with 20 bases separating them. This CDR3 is CASTYEGSAPPQHF. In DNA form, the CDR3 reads TGTGCCAGCACTTATGAAGGGAGTGCGCCTCCCCAGCATTTT.

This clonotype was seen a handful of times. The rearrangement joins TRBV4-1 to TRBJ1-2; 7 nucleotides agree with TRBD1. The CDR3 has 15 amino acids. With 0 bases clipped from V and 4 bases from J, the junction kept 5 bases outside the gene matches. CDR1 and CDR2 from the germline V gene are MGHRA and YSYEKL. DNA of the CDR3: TGCGCCAGCAGCCAAGATGGGCAGGGGGGCTATGGCTACACCTTC. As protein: CASSQDGQGGYGYTF.

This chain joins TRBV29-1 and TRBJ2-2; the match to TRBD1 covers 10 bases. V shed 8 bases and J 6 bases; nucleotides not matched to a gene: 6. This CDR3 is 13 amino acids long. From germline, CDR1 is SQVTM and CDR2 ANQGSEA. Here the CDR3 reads CSTRTGGAGELFF. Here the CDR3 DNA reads TGCAGCACCCGGACAGGGGGAGCCGGGGAGCTGTTTTTT.

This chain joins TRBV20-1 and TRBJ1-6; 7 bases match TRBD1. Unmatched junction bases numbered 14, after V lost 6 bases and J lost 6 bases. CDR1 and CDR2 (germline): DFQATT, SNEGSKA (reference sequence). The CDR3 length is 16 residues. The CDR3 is CSAQPQLGTANSPLHF. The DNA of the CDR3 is TGCAGTGCCCAACCCCAACTCGGGACAGCTAATTCACCCCTCCACTTT.

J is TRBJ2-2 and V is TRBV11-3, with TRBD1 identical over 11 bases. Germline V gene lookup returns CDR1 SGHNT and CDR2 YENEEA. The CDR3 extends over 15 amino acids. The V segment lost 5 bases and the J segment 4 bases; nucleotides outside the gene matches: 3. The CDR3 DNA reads TGTGCCAGCAGCCGGGACAGGGGGTCCACCGGGGAGCTGTTTTTT. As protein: CASSRDRGSTGELFF.